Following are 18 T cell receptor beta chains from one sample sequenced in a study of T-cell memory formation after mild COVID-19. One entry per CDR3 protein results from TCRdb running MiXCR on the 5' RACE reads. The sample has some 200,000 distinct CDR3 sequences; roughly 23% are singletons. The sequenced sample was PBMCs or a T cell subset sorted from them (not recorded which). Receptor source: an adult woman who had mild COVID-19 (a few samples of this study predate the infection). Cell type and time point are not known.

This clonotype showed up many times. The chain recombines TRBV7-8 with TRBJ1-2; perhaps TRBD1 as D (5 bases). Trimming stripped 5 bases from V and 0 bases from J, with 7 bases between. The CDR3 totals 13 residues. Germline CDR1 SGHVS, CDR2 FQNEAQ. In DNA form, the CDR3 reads TGTGCCAGCAGCGACAGAGCTAACTATGGCTACACCTTC. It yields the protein CASSDRANYGYTF.

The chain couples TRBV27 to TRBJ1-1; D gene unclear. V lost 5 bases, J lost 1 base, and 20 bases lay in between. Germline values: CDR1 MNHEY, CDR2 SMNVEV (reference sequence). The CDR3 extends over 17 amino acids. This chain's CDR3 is CASSPLAEGWRNTEAFF. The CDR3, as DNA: TGTGCCAGCAGTCCCCTCGCCGAAGGGTGGAGGAACACTGAAGCTTTCTTT.

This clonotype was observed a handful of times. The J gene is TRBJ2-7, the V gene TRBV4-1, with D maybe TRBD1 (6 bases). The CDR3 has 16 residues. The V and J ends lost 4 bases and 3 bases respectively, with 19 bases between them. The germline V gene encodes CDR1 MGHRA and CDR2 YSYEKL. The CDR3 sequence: CASSRGPLRGDYEQYF. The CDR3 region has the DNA TGCGCCAGCAGCCGAGGACCTCTCAGGGGAGACTACGAGCAGTACTTC.

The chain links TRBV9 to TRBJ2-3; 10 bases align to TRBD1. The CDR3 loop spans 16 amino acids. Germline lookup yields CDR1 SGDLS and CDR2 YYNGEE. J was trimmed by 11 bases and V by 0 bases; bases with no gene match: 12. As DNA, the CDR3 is TGTGCCAGCAGCGTAGAAAGGACAGGGGGACCCAATGTGCAGTATTTT. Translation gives CASSVERTGGPNVQYF.

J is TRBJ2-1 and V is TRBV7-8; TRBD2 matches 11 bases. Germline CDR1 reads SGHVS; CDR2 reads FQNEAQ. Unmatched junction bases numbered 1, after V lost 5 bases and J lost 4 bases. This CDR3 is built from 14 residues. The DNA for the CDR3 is TGTGCCAGCAGCGGGACTAGCGGATACAATGAGCAGTTCTTC. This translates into CASSGTSGYNEQFF.

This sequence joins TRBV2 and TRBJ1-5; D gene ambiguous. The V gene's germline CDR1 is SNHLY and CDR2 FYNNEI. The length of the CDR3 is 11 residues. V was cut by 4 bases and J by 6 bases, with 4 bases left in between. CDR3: CASSVAQPQHF. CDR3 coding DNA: TGTGCCAGCAGTGTGGCTCAGCCCCAGCATTTT.

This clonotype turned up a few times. CDR3 amino acids: CSAMRENTGELFF. Written as DNA, the CDR3 is TGCAGTGCTATGAGAGAGAACACCGGGGAGCTGTTTTTT. V usage is TRBV20-1 and J usage is TRBJ2-2, with D hard to call. The CDR3 consists of 13 residues. The germline V gene has CDR1 DFQATT and CDR2 SNEGSKA (reference sequence). With 4 bases removed from V and 1 base from J, the gap between germline ends came to 7 bases.

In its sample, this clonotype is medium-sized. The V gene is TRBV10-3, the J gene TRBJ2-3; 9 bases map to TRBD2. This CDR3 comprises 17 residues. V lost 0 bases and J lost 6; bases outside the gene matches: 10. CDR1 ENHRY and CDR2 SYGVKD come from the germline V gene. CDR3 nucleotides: TGTGCCATCAGTGAGTCTGCACTAGCGGGTTGGCCTGATACGCAGTATTTT. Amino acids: CAISESALAGWPDTQYF.

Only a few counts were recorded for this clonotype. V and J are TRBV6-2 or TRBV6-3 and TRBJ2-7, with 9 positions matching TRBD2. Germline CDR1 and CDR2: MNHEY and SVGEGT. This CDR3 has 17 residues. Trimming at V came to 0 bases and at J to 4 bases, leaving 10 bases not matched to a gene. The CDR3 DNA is TGTGCCAGCAGTTACTCCCGGAATAGCGGGAGTCTTTACGAGCAGTACTTC. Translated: CASSYSRNSGSLYEQYF.

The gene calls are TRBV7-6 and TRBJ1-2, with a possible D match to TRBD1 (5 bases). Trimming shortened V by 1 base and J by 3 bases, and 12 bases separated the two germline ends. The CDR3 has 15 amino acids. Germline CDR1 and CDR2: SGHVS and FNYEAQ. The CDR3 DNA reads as TGTGCCAGCAGCTTAGATTCCCGGGGGGACTATGGCTACACCTTC. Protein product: CASSLDSRGDYGYTF.

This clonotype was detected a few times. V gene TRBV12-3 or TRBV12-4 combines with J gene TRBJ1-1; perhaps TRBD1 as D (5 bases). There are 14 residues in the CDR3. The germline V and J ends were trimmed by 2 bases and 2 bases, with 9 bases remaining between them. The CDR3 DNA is TGTGCCAGCAGTTTATTTGGGGGTAACACTGAAGCTTTCTTT. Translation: CASSLFGGNTEAFF.

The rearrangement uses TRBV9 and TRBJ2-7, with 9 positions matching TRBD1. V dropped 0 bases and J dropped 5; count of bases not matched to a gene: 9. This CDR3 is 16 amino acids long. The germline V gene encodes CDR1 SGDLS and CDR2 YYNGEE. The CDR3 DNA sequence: TGTGCCAGCAGCGTAGAGGGTGGGACAGGGTACCACGAGCAGTACTTC. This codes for CASSVEGGTGYHEQYF.

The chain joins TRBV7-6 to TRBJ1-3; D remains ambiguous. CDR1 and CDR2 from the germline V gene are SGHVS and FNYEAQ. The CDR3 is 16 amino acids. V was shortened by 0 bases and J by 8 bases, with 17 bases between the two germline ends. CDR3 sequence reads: CASSLARQVGGDTIYF. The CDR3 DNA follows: TGTGCCAGCAGCTTAGCGCGTCAGGTCGGAGGTGACACCATATATTTT. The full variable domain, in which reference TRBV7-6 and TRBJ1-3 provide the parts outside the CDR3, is GAGVSQSPRYKVTKRGQDVALRCDPISGHVSLYWYRQALGQGPEFLTYFNYEAQQDKSGLPNDRFSAERPEGSISTLTIQRTEQRDSAMYRCASSLARQVGGDTIYFGEGSWLTVV.

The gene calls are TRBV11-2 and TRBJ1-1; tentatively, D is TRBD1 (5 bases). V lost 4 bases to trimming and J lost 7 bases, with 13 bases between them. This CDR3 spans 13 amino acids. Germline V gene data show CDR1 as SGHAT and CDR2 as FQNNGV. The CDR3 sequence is CASSYMPGNEAFF. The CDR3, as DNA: TGTGCCAGCAGCTACATGCCAGGGAATGAAGCTTTCTTT.

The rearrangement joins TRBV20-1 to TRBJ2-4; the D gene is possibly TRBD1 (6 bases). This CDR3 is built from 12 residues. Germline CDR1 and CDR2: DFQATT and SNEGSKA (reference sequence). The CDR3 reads CSAVLSGDPQYF. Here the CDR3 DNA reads TGCAGCGCGGTCCTCTCAGGGGACCCTCAGTACTTC.

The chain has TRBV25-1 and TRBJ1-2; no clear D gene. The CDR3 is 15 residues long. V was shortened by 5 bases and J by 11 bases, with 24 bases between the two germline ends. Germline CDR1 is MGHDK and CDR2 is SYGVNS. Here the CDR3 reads CASSTQSGGSLEYTF. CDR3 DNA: TGTGCCAGCAGTACCCAATCCGGAGGGTCGCTGGAATACACCTTC.

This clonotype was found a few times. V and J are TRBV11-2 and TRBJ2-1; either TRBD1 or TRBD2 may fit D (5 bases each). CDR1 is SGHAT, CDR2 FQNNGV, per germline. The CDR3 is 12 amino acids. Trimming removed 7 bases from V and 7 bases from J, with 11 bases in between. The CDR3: CASTSWGNEQFF. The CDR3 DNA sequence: TGTGCCAGCACCTCGTGGGGGAATGAGCAGTTCTTC.

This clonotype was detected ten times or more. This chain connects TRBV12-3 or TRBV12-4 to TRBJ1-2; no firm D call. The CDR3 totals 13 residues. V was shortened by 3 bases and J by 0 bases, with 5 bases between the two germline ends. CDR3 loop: CASSLGSNYGYTF. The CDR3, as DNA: TGTGCCAGCAGTTTGGGTTCTAACTATGGCTACACCTTC.